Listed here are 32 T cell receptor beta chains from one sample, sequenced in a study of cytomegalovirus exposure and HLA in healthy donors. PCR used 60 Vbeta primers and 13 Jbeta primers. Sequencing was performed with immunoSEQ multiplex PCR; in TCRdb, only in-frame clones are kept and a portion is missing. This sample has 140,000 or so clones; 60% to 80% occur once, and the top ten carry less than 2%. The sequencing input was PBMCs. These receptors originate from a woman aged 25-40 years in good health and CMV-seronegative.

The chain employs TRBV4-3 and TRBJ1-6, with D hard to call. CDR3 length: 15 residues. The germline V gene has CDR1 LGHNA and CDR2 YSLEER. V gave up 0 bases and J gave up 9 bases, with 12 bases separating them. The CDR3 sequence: CASSQDLAYGSPLHF. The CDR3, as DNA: TGCGCCAGCAGCCAAGATCTCGCCTATGGTTCACCCCTCCACTTT.

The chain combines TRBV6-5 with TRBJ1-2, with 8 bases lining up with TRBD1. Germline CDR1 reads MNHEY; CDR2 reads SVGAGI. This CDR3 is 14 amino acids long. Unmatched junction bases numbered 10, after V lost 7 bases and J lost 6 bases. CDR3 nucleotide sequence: TGTGCCAGCAAAGGGACAGGAGACTTTCATGGCTACACCTTC. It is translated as CASKGTGDFHGYTF.

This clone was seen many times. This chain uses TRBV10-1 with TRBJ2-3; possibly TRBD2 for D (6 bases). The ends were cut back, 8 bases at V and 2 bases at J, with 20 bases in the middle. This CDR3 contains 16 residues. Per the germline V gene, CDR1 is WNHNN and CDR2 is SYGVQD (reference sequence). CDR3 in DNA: TGCGCCAGCCCATCTCGGGACTTTGATTTCACAGATACGCAGTATTTT. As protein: CASPSRDFDFTDTQYF.

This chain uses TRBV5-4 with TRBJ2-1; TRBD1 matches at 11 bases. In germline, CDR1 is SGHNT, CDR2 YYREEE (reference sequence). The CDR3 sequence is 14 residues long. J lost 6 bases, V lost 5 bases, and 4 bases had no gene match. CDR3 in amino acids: CASRSDRGRNEQFF. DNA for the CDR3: TGTGCCAGCAGATCGGACAGGGGGCGCAATGAGCAGTTCTTC. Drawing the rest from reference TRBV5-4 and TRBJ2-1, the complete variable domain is ETGVTQSPTHLIKTRGQQVTLRCSSQSGHNTVSWYQQALGQGPQFIFQYYREEENGRGNFPPRFSGLQFPNYSSELNVNALELDDSALYLCASRSDRGRNEQFFGPGTRLTVL.

CDR3 in DNA: TGTGCCAGCAGCTTACTCGAGACGGAGACCTACAATGAGCAGTTCTTC. Translated, it gives CASSLLETETYNEQFF. The chain employs TRBV7-6 and TRBJ2-1, with no clear D. The germline V gene encodes CDR1 SGHVS and CDR2 FNYEAQ. This CDR3 has 16 amino acids. The V gene lost 2 bases and the J gene lost 2 bases, with 13 bases spanning the gap.

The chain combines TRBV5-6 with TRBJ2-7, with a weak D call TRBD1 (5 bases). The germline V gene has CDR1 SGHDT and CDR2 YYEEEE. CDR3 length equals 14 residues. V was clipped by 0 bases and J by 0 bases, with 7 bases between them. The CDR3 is CASSLGGGSYEQYF. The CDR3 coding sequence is TGTGCCAGCAGCTTGGGGGGCGGCTCCTACGAGCAGTACTTC. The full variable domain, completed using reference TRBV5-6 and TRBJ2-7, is DAGVTQSPTHLIKTRGQQVTLRCSPKSGHDTVSWYQQALGQGPQFIFQYYEEEERQRGNFPDRFSGHQFPNYSSELNVNALLLGDSALYLCASSLGGGSYEQYFGPGTRLTVT.

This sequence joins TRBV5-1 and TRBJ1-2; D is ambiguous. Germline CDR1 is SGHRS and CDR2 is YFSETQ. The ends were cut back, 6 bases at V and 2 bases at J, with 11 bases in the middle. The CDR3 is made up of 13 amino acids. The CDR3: CASMQDFNYGYTF. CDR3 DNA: TGCGCCAGCATGCAAGACTTCAACTATGGCTACACCTTC.

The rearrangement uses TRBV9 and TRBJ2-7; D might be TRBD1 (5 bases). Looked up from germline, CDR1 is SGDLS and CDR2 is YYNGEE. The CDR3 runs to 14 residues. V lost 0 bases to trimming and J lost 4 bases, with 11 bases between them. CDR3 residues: CASSVGQTAYEQYF. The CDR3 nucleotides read TGTGCCAGCAGCGTAGGACAGACTGCTTACGAGCAGTACTTC.

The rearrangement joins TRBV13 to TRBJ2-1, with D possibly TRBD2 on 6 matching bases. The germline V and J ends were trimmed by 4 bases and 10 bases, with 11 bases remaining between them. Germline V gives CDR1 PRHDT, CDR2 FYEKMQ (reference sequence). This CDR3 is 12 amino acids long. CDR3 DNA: TGTGCCAGCAGCTATCGGGGGAGGGAGCAGTTCTTC. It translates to CASSYRGREQFF.

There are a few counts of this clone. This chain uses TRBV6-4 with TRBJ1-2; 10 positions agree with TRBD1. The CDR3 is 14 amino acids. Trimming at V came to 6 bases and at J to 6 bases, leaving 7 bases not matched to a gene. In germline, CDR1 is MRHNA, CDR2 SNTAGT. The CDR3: CASRPGGTGDGYTF. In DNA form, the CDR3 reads TGTGCCAGCAGACCCGGTGGGACAGGGGATGGCTACACCTTC.

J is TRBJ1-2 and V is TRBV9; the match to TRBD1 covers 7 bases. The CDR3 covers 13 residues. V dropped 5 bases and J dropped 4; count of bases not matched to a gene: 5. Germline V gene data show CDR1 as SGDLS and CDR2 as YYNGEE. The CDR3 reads CASRGQIAYGYTF. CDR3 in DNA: TGTGCCAGCAGGGGACAGATCGCCTATGGCTACACCTTC.

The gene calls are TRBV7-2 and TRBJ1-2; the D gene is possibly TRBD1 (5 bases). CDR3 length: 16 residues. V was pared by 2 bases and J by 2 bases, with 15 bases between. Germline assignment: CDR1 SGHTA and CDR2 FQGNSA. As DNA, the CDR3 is TGTGCCAGCAGCTTACGTAGGCAGGGTGGAAACTATGGCTACACCTTC. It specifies CASSLRRQGGNYGYTF.

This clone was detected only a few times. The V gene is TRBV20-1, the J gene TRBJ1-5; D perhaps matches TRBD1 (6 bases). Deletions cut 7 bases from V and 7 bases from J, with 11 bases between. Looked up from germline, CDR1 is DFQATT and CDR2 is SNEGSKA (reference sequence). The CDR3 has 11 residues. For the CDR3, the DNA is TGCAGTGTCCAGGGGACCCAGCCCCAGCATTTT. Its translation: CSVQGTQPQHF.

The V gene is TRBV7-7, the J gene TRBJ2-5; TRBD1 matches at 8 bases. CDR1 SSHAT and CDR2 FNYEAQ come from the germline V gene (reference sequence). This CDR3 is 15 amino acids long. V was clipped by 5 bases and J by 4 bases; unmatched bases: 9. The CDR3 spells CASSQRTGLRETQYF. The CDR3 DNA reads TGTGCCAGCAGCCAAAGGACAGGGCTACGAGAGACCCAGTACTTC.

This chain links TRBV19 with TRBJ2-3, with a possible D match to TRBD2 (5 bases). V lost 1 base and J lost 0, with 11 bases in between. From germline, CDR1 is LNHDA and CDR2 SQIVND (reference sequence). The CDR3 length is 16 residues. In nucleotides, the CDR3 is TGTGCCAGTAGTATAGTGGCGGGCTCAAGCACAGATACGCAGTATTTT. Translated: CASSIVAGSSTDTQYF.

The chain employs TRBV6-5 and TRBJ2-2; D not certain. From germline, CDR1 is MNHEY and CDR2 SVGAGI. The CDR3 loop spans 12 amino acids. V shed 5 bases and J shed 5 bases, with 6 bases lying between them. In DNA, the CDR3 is TGTGCCAGCAGTCGTTCTACCGGGGAGCTGTTTTTT. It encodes CASSRSTGELFF.

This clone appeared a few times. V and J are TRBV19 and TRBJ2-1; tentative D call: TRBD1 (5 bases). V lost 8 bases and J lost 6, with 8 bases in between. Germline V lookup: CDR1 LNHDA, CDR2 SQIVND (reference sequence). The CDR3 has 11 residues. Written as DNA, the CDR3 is TGTGCCAGTTTAAGGGGCAATGAGCAGTTCTTC. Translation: CASLRGNEQFF. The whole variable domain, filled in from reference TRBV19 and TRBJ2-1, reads DGGITQSPKYLFRKEGQNVTLSCEQNLNHDAMYWYRQDPGQGLRLIYYSQIVNDFQKGDIAEGYSVSREKKESFPLTVTSAQKNPTAFYLCASLRGNEQFFGPGTRLTVL.

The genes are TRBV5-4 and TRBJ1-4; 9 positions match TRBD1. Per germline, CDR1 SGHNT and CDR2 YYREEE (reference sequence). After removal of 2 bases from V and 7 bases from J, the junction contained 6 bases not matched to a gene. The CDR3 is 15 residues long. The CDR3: CASSLSGTGSEKLFF. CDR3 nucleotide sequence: TGTGCCAGCAGCTTATCCGGGACAGGGAGTGAAAAACTGTTTTTT.

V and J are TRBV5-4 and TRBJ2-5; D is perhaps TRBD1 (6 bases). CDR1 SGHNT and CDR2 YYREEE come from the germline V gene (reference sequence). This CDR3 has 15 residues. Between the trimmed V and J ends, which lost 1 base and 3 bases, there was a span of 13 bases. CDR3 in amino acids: CASSLPGAREETQYF. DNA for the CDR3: TGTGCCAGCAGCTTGCCAGGGGCGAGGGAAGAGACCCAGTACTTC.

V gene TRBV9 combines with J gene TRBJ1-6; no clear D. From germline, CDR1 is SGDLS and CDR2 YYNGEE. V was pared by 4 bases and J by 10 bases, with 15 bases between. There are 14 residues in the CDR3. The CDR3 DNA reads TGTGCCAGCAGCCCCCGGACTTCGGAGTCACCCCTCCACTTT. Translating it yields CASSPRTSESPLHF.

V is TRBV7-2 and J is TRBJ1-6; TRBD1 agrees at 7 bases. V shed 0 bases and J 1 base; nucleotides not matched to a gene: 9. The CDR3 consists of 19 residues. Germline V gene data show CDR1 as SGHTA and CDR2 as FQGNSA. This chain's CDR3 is CASSLARSSRGSYNSPLHF. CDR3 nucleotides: TGTGCCAGCAGCTTAGCGCGGTCAAGCAGGGGGTCCTATAATTCACCCCTCCACTTT. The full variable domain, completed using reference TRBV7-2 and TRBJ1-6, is GAGVSQSPSNKVTEKGKDVELRCDPISGHTALYWYRQSLGQGLEFLIYFQGNSAPDKSGLPSDRFSAERTGGSVSTLTIQRTQQEDSAVYLCASSLARSSRGSYNSPLHFGNGTRLTVT.

The CDR3 DNA is TGTGCCAGCAGTCTGGGACAGGGCTACGAGCAGTACTTC. Translated: CASSLGQGYEQYF. V usage is TRBV6-1 and J usage is TRBJ2-5; 9 bases fit TRBD1. The J call may not be correct, given that the DNA end is closer to TRBJ2-7. The CDR3 loop spans 13 amino acids. Germline assignment: CDR1 MNHNS and CDR2 SASEGT.

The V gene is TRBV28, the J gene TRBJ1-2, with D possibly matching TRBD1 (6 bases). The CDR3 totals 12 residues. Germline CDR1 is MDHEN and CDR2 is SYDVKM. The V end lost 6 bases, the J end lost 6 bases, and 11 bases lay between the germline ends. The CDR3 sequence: CASRGAWDGYTF. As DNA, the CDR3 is TGTGCCAGCAGGGGGGCTTGGGATGGCTACACCTTC.

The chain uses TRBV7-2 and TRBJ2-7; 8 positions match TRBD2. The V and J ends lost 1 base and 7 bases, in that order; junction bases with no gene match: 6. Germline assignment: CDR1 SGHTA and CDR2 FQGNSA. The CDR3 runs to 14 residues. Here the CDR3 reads CASSLELAVGEQYF. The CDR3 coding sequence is TGTGCCAGCAGCTTAGAACTAGCGGTGGGGGAGCAGTACTTC. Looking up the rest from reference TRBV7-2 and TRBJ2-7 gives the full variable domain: GAGVSQSPSNKVTEKGKDVELRCDPISGHTALYWYRQSLGQGLEFLIYFQGNSAPDKSGLPSDRFSAERTGGSVSTLTIQRTQQEDSAVYLCASSLELAVGEQYFGPGTRLTVT.

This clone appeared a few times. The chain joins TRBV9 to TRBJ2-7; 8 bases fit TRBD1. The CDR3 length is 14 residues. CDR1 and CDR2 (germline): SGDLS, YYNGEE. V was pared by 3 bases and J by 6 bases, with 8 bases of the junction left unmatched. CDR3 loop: CASSETGAPTEQYF. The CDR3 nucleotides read TGTGCCAGCAGCGAGACAGGGGCCCCCACCGAGCAGTACTTC.

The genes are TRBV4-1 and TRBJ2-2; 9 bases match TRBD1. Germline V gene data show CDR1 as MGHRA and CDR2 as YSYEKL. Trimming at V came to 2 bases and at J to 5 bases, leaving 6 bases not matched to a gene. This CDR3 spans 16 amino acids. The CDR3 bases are TGCGCCAGCAGCCAACCGGGACAGGGAATGACCGGGGAGCTGTTTTTT. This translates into CASSQPGQGMTGELFF.

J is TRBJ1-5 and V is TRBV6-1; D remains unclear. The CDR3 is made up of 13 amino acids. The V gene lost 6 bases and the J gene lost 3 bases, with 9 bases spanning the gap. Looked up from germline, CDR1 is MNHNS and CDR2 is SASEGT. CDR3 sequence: CASRSTANQPQHF. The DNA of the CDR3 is TGTGCCAGCAGAAGCACTGCCAATCAGCCCCAGCATTTT.

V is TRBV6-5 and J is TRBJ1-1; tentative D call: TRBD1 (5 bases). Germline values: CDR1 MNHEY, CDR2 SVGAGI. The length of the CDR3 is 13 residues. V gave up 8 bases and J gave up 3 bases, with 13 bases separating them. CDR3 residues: CASRVQVDTEAFF. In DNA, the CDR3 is TGTGCCAGCCGAGTACAGGTCGACACTGAAGCTTTCTTT.

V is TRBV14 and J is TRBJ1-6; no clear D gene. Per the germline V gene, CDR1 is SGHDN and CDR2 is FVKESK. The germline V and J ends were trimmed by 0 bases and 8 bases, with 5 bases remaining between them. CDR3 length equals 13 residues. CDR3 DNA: TGTGCCAGCAGCCAAGATTTCGATTCACCCCTCCACTTT. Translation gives CASSQDFDSPLHF.

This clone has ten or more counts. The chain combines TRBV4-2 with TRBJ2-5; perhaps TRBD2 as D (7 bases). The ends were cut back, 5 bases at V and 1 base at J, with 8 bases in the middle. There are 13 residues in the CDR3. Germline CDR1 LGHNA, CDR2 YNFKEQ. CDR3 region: CASSGGAQETQYF. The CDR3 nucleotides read TGTGCCAGCAGCGGGGGGGCCCAAGAGACCCAGTACTTC.

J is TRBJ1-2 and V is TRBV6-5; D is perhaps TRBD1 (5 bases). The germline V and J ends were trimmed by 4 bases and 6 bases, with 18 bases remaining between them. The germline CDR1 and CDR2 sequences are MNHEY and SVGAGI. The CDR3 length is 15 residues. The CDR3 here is CASSFGYTGSNGYTF. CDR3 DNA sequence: TGTGCCAGCAGTTTTGGTTATACAGGATCTAATGGCTACACCTTC.

This CDR3 reads CAISDGNTEAFF. DNA of the CDR3: TGTGCCATCAGTGACGGTAACACTGAAGCTTTCTTT. The chain employs TRBV10-3 and TRBJ1-1; D unresolved. The CDR3 contains 12 residues. Trimming pared 3 bases from V and 2 bases from J, leaving 4 bases between. CDR1 and CDR2 (germline): ENHRY, SYGVKD.